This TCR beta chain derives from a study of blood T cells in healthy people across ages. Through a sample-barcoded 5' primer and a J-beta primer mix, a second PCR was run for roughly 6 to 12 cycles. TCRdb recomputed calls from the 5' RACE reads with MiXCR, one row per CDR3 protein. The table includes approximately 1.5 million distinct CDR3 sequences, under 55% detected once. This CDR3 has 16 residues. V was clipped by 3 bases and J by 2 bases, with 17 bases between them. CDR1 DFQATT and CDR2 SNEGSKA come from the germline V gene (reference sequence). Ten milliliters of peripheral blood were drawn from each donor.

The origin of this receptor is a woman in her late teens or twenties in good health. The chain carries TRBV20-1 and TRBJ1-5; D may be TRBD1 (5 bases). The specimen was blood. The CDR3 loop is CSARERGSRGNQPQHF. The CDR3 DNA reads TGCAGTGCTAGGGAGCGGGGGTCGAGGGGCAATCAGCCCCAGCATTTT.